This T cell receptor (beta chain) was observed in a study of immune evolution from preneoplasia to lung adenocarcinoma. The overall study: HLA loss of heterozygosity: 6% to 7.5% AIS, around 16% MIA, about 32% ADC, none AAH.

The length of the CDR3 is 15 residues. Trimming left V 1 base short and J 2 bases short, with 11 bases between. Per the germline V gene, CDR1 is SGHTA and CDR2 is FQGNSA. Study-level findings and limits: T cell clonality was higher in KRAS-mutant than EGFR-mutant or wild-type nodules.

Generated by immunoSEQ multiplex PCR, the TCRdb table keeps only in-frame clones and is missing some. The data contain more than 3,500 clones, approximately 80% of them singletons. On this clone itself: Its antigen remains unknown.

The chain has TRBV7-2 and TRBJ2-5; D is unresolved. The TCR sequence derives from a person aged 65 to 79 with lung adenocarcinoma. The sample was FFPE lung adenocarcinoma in situ tissue. CDR3 bases: TGTGCCAGCAGCTTAGGCGGCCAGCCGCAAGAGACCCAGTACTTC. Its protein is CASSLGGQPQETQYF.